The 2 T cell receptor beta chains given below trace back to one sample, sequenced in a study of blood T cell repertoires in COVID-19. The protocol was immunoSEQ multiplex PCR, while the TCRdb copy is restricted to in-frame clones and leaves out a portion. The data hold approximately 150,000 clones, with 85% to 90% observed a single time. Source material: PBMCs or T cells enriched from blood (not recorded which). These receptors were obtained from a man in his sixties who had recovered from COVID-19.

The CDR3 region has the DNA TGTGCCAGTAGCTCTCTAGCGACTTCTAGCACAGATACGCAGTATTTT. This sequence encodes CASSSLATSSTDTQYF. The chain joins TRBV19 to TRBJ2-3, with a weak D call TRBD2 (6 bases). There are 16 residues in the CDR3. Germline-derived CDR1 and CDR2 are LNHDA and SQIVND (reference sequence). V was shortened by 6 bases and J by 0 bases, with 16 bases between the two germline ends.

The chain employs TRBV6-6 and TRBJ2-2, with D possibly matching TRBD2 (7 bases). Germline CDR1 and CDR2: MNHNY and SVGAGI (reference sequence). The length of the CDR3 is 15 residues. Trimming shortened V by 3 bases and J by 4 bases, and 12 bases separated the two germline ends. The CDR3 spells CASSYLGGRTGELFF. The CDR3 DNA is TGTGCCAGCAGTTATTTGGGGGGGCGCACCGGGGAGCTGTTTTTT.